These 22 T cell receptor beta chains share one sample of origin, sequenced in a study of human T cells and chemical hapten exposure. Time point indicated: patch test 1, 2 weeks after DPC sensitization. The treatment here: therapeutic diphenylcyclopropenone sensitization with weekly scalp DPC. Each CDR3 protein gets one entry after TCRdb re-called the RACE reads with MiXCR. Among a few hundred thousand distinct CDR3 sequences listed, about 4.8% were seen once. This specimen consisted of whole blood, obtained in connection with sensitization to the hapten diphenylcyclopropenone (DPC). These receptor sequences come from a woman between 45 and 65 years old with alopecia areata. Some clones in this sample may be carry-over from other donors' samples.

The gene calls are TRBV20-1 and TRBJ1-2, with TRBD1 as a possible D gene (6 bases). Germline CDR1 is DFQATT and CDR2 is SNEGSKA (reference sequence). Trimming cost V 5 bases and J 7 bases, with 14 bases left between them. CDR3 length equals 12 residues. The CDR3 nucleotides read TGCAGTGCTCTCCTGGACAGAGCTGGCTACACCTTC. Translation gives CSALLDRAGYTF.

This clonotype was counted between two and nine times. The chain uses TRBV20-1 and TRBJ1-4; maybe TRBD1 (5 bases). This CDR3 contains 12 residues. Deletions cut 8 bases from V and 5 bases from J, with 12 bases between. The germline CDR1 and CDR2 sequences are DFQATT and SNEGSKA (reference sequence). The CDR3 DNA reads as TGCAGTCGAAGGGGACTGAATGAAAAACTGTTTTTT. This gives the protein CSRRGLNEKLFF.

The rearrangement joins TRBV28 to TRBJ2-1; D ambiguous. V shed 1 base and J shed 10 bases, with 5 bases lying between them. Germline CDR1 is MDHEN and CDR2 is SYDVKM. There are 11 residues in the CDR3. The CDR3 DNA sequence: TGTGCCAGCAGTTTATTCCGGGAGCAGTTCTTC. It encodes CASSLFREQFF.

At least ten counts were recorded for this clonotype. The chain couples TRBV4-2 to TRBJ1-4; 7 nucleotides agree with TRBD1. This CDR3 has 15 amino acids. Trimming removed 5 bases from V and 8 bases from J; junction bases left unmatched: 11. Germline loops: CDR1 LGHNA, CDR2 YNFKEQ. CDR3 in DNA: TGTGCCAGCAGCGAACAGGGGAAAGTGTCGGAAAAACTGTTTTTT. Its translation: CASSEQGKVSEKLFF.

This clonotype was observed many times. The rearrangement links TRBV24-1 to TRBJ1-2; D gene unclear. This CDR3 contains 11 residues. The V and J ends lost 5 bases and 5 bases respectively, with 5 bases between them. Per germline, CDR1 KGHDR and CDR2 SFDVKD. CDR3 DNA: TGTGCCACCAGTGGTTCGTATGGCTACACCTTC. It encodes CATSGSYGYTF.

Many counts were recorded for this clonotype. The chain joins TRBV30 to TRBJ2-7; D remains ambiguous. In germline, CDR1 is GTSNPN, CDR2 SVGIG (reference sequence). Trimming shortened V by 0 bases and J by 6 bases, and 9 bases separated the two germline ends. This CDR3 is built from 12 residues. The CDR3 region is CAWSVATFEQYF. The DNA for the CDR3 is TGTGCCTGGAGTGTCGCGACATTCGAGCAGTACTTC.

The gene calls are TRBV29-1 and TRBJ2-7; D may be TRBD1 (6 bases). V was pared by 4 bases and J by 1 base, with 8 bases between. The CDR3 is made up of 12 amino acids. CDR1 and CDR2 from the germline V gene are SQVTM and ANQGSEA. The chain's CDR3 is CSVATGSYEQYF. CDR3 DNA sequence: TGCAGCGTTGCTACAGGGTCCTACGAGCAGTACTTC.

The sample holds many counts of this clonotype. The rearrangement links TRBV27 to TRBJ1-3; unclear D gene. This CDR3 contains 16 residues. Germline V gene data show CDR1 as MNHEY and CDR2 as SMNVEV (reference sequence). V was pared by 6 bases and J by 0 bases, with 15 bases between. The DNA for the CDR3 is TGTGCCAGCAGGGAGTTCGGTGGGAGCTCTGGAAACACCATATATTTT. Translation: CASREFGGSSGNTIYF.

The table lists this clonotype with a few counts. The chain is built from TRBV6-1 and TRBJ2-1, with 14 bases aligning to TRBD2. The J segment lost 2 bases and the V segment lost 6 bases, leaving 3 bases of the junction unmatched. The germline V gene has CDR1 MNHNS and CDR2 SASEGT. The CDR3 is made up of 16 amino acids. The CDR3 loop is CASRGTSGGPYNEQFF. The CDR3 nucleotides read TGTGCCAGCAGAGGGACTAGCGGGGGACCCTACAATGAGCAGTTCTTC.

This chain links TRBV12-5 with TRBJ2-3; 9 positions match TRBD1. Germline V gives CDR1 LGHNT, CDR2 FRNRAP. V gave up 11 bases and J gave up 5 bases; unmatched junction bases: 11. CDR3 length equals 14 residues. This CDR3 reads CASRQGVSKDTQYF. Here the CDR3 DNA reads TGTGCTTCAAGACAGGGGGTGTCAAAAGATACGCAGTATTTT.

In its sample, this clonotype was seen many times. This chain links TRBV5-1 with TRBJ2-7, with TRBD1 identical over 7 bases. J lost 1 base, V lost 4 bases, and 5 bases had no gene match. CDR1 SGHRS and CDR2 YFSETQ come from the germline V gene. The CDR3 totals 14 residues. Here the CDR3 reads CASSPGDRSYEQYF. In DNA form, the CDR3 reads TGCGCCAGCAGCCCCGGGGACAGATCCTACGAGCAGTACTTC.

The genes are TRBV5-1 and TRBJ1-5; 7 bases are shared with TRBD1. The V and J ends lost 3 bases and 0 bases, in that order; junction bases with no gene match: 9. The germline CDR1 and CDR2 sequences are SGHRS and YFSETQ. The CDR3 is made up of 17 amino acids. Written as DNA, the CDR3 is TGCGCCAGCAGCTCAGGGACAGATTCCGCTAGCAATCAGCCCCAGCATTTT. The encoded protein is CASSSGTDSASNQPQHF.

The sample holds many counts of this clonotype. The J gene is TRBJ1-6, the V gene TRBV18; possibly TRBD1 for D (5 bases). Germline CDR1 KGHSH, CDR2 LQKENI. Trimming took 3 bases from V and 7 from J, leaving 13 bases between them. This CDR3 spans 15 amino acids. The CDR3 sequence: CASSPRGEPNSPLHF. Written as DNA, the CDR3 is TGTGCCAGCTCACCGCGAGGGGAGCCAAATTCACCCCTCCACTTT.

V is TRBV2 and J is TRBJ2-5; a possible D gene is TRBD2 (6 bases). The ends were cut back, 0 bases at V and 8 bases at J, with 16 bases in the middle. Germline loops: CDR1 SNHLY, CDR2 FYNNEI. This CDR3 is built from 15 residues. CDR3 DNA: TGTGCCAGCAGTGAAGCCGGGGGATCCCGGCATACCCAGTACTTC. It is translated as CASSEAGGSRHTQYF.

This clonotype was recorded at least ten times. The chain is built from TRBV20-1 and TRBJ2-7; no firm D call. There are 15 residues in the CDR3. The ends were cut back, 0 bases at V and 1 base at J, with 13 bases in the middle. Germline V gives CDR1 DFQATT, CDR2 SNEGSKA (reference sequence). CDR3 in DNA: TGCAGTGCTAGAGAGGATGCGACAAGGTCCTACGAGCAGTACTTC. This gives the protein CSAREDATRSYEQYF.

This clonotype was picked up a small number of times. The gene calls are TRBV7-2 and TRBJ2-3, with 12 bases fitting TRBD2. The CDR3 has 16 amino acids. With V trimmed by 2 bases and J by 2 bases, 2 bases remained unmatched. Germline V lookup: CDR1 SGHTA, CDR2 FQGNSA. The CDR3 sequence: CASSLTSGRHTDTQYF. DNA of the CDR3: TGTGCCAGCAGCTTAACTAGCGGGAGGCACACAGATACGCAGTATTTT. Full variable domain (outside the CDR3, taken from reference TRBV7-2 and TRBJ2-3): GAGVSQSPSNKVTEKGKDVELRCDPISGHTALYWYRQSLGQGLEFLIYFQGNSAPDKSGLPSDRFSAERTGGSVSTLTIQRTQQEDSAVYLCASSLTSGRHTDTQYFGPGTRLTVL.

V and J are TRBV12-3 or TRBV12-4 and TRBJ1-5; D remains ambiguous. Trimming stripped 3 bases from V and 6 bases from J, with 12 bases between. This CDR3 contains 14 residues. In DNA, the CDR3 is TGTGCCAGCAGTTTGGTGGGCGCCGTTCAGCCCCAGCATTTT. Translating gives CASSLVGAVQPQHF.

This clonotype has at least ten counts. The chain recombines TRBV7-9 with TRBJ1-3, with D unresolved. This CDR3 region has 16 residues. V was trimmed by 5 bases and J by 2 bases, leaving 16 bases between them. The germline V gene encodes CDR1 SEHNR and CDR2 FQNEAQ (reference sequence). DNA of the CDR3: TGTGCCAGCAGCAAAGGTTTCGTAGGAACTGGAAACACCATATATTTT. Protein: CASSKGFVGTGNTIYF.

In this sample, this clonotype turned up many times. V gene TRBV6-4 combines with J gene TRBJ2-3, with 10 bases aligning to TRBD2. CDR1 MRHNA and CDR2 SNTAGT come from the germline V gene. Trimming took 3 bases from V and 6 from J; bases not matched to a gene: 9. The CDR3 totals 16 residues. The CDR3 DNA sequence: TGTGCCAGCAGTGAGGGGAGCGGGGGGGCATCCGATACGCAGTATTTT. Translation: CASSEGSGGASDTQYF.

The chain employs TRBV2 and TRBJ2-1; 11 bases align to TRBD1. This CDR3 has 16 amino acids. Losses at the gene ends were 5 bases for V and 8 bases for J; bases not matched to a gene: 11. Looked up from germline, CDR1 is SNHLY and CDR2 is FYNNEI. The CDR3 protein is CASSQGRTGGLDEQFF. The CDR3 DNA is TGTGCCAGCAGTCAGGGGAGGACAGGGGGCCTCGATGAGCAGTTCTTC. Combining the CDR3 with reference TRBV2 and TRBJ2-1 gives the whole variable domain EPEVTQTPSHQVTQMGQEVILRCVPISNHLYFYWYRQILGQKVEFLVSFYNNEISEKSEIFDDQFSVERPDGSNFTLKIRSTKLEDSAMYFCASSQGRTGGLDEQFFGPGTRLTVL.

To note about this clonotype: This likely came from a read error, as a far larger clone is one base away. The chain links TRBV9 to TRBJ2-7; TRBD1 agrees at 8 bases. The CDR3 loop spans 12 amino acids. Germline-derived CDR1 and CDR2 are SGDLS and YYNGEE. In DNA, the CDR3 is TGTGCCAGCAGCTCAGGGGGCTACGAGCAGTGCTTC. Residues: CASSSGGYEQCF. The whole variable domain, filled in from reference TRBV9 and TRBJ2-7, reads DSGVTQTPKHLITATGQRVTLRCSPRSGDLSVYWYQQSLDQGLQFLIQYYNGEERAKGNILERFSAQQFPDLHSELNLSSLELGDSALYFCASSSGGYEQCFGPGTRLTVT.

At least ten counts were recorded for this clonotype. The chain couples TRBV27 to TRBJ1-5; no reliable D call. The CDR3 spans 12 residues. Trimming removed 6 bases at V and 3 bases at J, with 6 bases between. CDR1 is MNHEY and CDR2 is SMNVEV in the germline V gene (reference sequence). This CDR3 reads CASSRPNQPQHF. The CDR3 DNA reads as TGTGCCAGCAGCCGACCCAATCAGCCCCAGCATTTT.